The present TCR beta chain was sequenced within a study of radiotherapy plus CTLA-4 blockade in lung cancer. Study context: Disease control reached more than 30%, with objective responses in under 20%.

Points from the study as a whole: Clones derived from tumor TCRs expanded in blood after radiotherapy plus ipilimumab. Reportedly, early blood T cell clone dynamics best predicted response, with interferon-beta.

The germline V gene has CDR1 MDHEN and CDR2 SYDVKM. The CDR3 has 14 amino acids. Trimming pared 5 bases from V and 4 bases from J, leaving 14 bases between. Assay: immunoSEQ multiplex PCR; the TCRdb copy retains only in-frame clones and omits some. The table shows around 37,000 clones, with roughly 79% occurring only once. People whose metastatic non-small-cell lung cancer was chemo-refractory got focal radiation along with CTLA-4 blockade by ipilimumab. Regarding this clone: Its antigen is unknown.

This TCR was sampled from a human donor with non-small cell lung cancer that progressed on radiotherapy plus ipilimumab. Sample: peripheral blood, taken from a patient treated with radiotherapy plus ipilimumab. The rearrangement links TRBV28 to TRBJ1-1; D uncertain. The CDR3 DNA sequence: TGTGCCAGCAGTCAATACGTCTCGCGCACTGAAGCTTTCTTT. This encodes CASSQYVSRTEAFF.